Listed below are T cell receptor beta chains from one sample, sequenced in a study of blood T cells in healthy people across ages. TCRdb reprocessed the 5' RACE reads via MiXCR and lists one record per CDR3 protein. The table shows over 1,500,000 distinct CDR3 sequences, with roughly 52% occurring only once. The sample comprised blood. The receptors here all came from a woman between 40 and 55 years old in good health. Each CDR3 is given without its conserved first and last residue.

TRBV5-1	TRBJ2-6	ASKRTTGANVLT
TRBV7-2	TRBJ1-2	ASSLRGGANYGYT
TRBV6-5	TRBJ2-7	ASSRAGTGSYEQY
TRBV5-1	TRBJ1-1	ASSFAAGGRNTEAF
TRBV6-5	TRBJ1-1	ASRPGTENTEAF
TRBV20-1	TRBJ2-1	SARGGAGGQNEQF
TRBV11-2	TRBJ2-7	ASSLSLGDLSYEQY
TRBV6-6	TRBJ2-7	ASSDGTVYEQY
TRBV7-3	TRBJ1-1	ASSVQGARSEAF
TRBV5-1	TRBJ2-7	ASSSSGTVTDEQY
TRBV24-1	TRBJ2-7	ATSETDRGVQY
TRBV7-9	TRBJ2-7	ASSPGQGIVNEQY
TRBV7-2	TRBJ2-5	TSSRSGGALSQETQY
TRBV12-3/TRBV12-4	TRBJ2-7	ASSVGVGSYEQY
TRBV29-1	TRBJ1-2	SVEVAYRGGGYT
TRBV4-3	TRBJ2-5	ASSRRGERRGETQY
TRBV7-2	TRBJ2-5	ASSLGGTYNEQY
TRBV4-2	TRBJ2-5	ASSPGLTGGHNEQY
TRBV6-1	TRBJ2-3	ASIETSGLTDTQY
TRBV28	TRBJ2-1	ASSPPGKYNEQF
TRBV2	TRBJ2-5	ASSADSMGTQY
TRBV9	TRBJ1-2	ASSVGVGYYGYT
TRBV20-1	TRBJ2-7	SAYSGYEQY
TRBV11-2	TRBJ1-4	ASSLRTAWGFNEKLF
TRBV5-1	TRBJ2-1	ASSLGGEIYNEQF
TRBV6-2/TRBV6-3	TRBJ2-1	ASLTDRGLYNEQF
TRBV6-2/TRBV6-3	TRBJ2-2	ASRLQTGELF
TRBV6-5	TRBJ1-2	ASRPGQGGYT
TRBV11-2	TRBJ1-4	ASSERQGEEKLF
TRBV3-1	TRBJ1-2	ASSQDPGAMGDYGYT
TRBV13	TRBJ2-4	ASSLGAGELHGQY
TRBV15	TRBJ2-7	ATSRDLAGASYEQY
TRBV29-1	TRBJ2-5	SGTLPDRGETQY
TRBV5-1	TRBJ1-2	ASSLVGENGYT
TRBV6-5	TRBJ1-2	ASSYSGTGLYGYT
TRBV27	TRBJ2-3	VSSSPHSTDTQY
TRBV25-1	TRBJ1-2	ASSPFTGTGYT
TRBV7-2	TRBJ2-1	ASSSFRGIQETQF
TRBV15	.	ATSREFTETSATQY
TRBV6-6	.	ASSYPLAGLEINEQY
TRBV20-1	TRBJ2-7	SARSGDTYEQY
TRBV27	TRBJ2-1	ASSWGGFEQF
TRBV29-1	TRBJ2-7	SVVGLAGGRSYEQY
TRBV28	TRBJ2-7	ASKSGSYEQY
TRBV21-1	TRBJ2-7	ASSKGSGRWSSGYEQY